This T cell receptor beta chain emerged from a study of OX40 agonist ivuxolimab in advanced cancers. On the study more broadly: A diagnosis of hepatocellular carcinoma, melanoma, renal cell or head and neck cancer was present in dose-escalation patients.

Points on this clone: The antigen is unknown.

The data were produced by immunoSEQ multiplex PCR, yet TCRdb's version contains in-frame clones alone and is incomplete. The data contain tens of thousands of clones, around 81% of them singletons. General study results and limits: At 0.1 to 3.0 mg/kg and by week 6, CD4+ and CD8+ T cells in the blood had expanded clonally.

This clonotype was sampled from an adult with an advanced solid tumor such as melanoma, head and neck, liver or kidney cancer. This material consisted of CD4+ or CD8+ T cells sorted from blood, taken in a trial of the OX40 agonist ivuxolimab.

In DNA, the CDR3 is TGTGCCAGCAGCTTAGTCTCGGGAGAATTCACCGAGCAGTACTTC. It encodes CASSLVSGEFTEQYF. The V and J genes are TRBV7-2 and TRBJ2-7; D perhaps matches TRBD2 (6 bases). The CDR3 extends over 15 amino acids. Germline-derived CDR1 and CDR2 are SGHTA and FQGNSA. V was clipped by 1 base and J by 6 bases, with 16 bases between them. Full variable domain (outside the CDR3, taken from reference TRBV7-2 and TRBJ2-7): GAGVSQSPSNKVTEKGKDVELRCDPISGHTALYWYRQSLGQGLEFLIYFQGNSAPDKSGLPSDRFSAERTGGSVSTLTIQRTQQEDSAVYLCASSLVSGEFTEQYFGPGTRLTVT.